This record looks at one TCR beta chain sequence and its context. Trimming stripped 5 bases from V and 3 bases from J, with 16 bases between. CDR1 SGHVS and CDR2 FQNEAQ come from the germline V gene. CDR3 length equals 15 residues. This specimen comes from a study of blood T cell repertoires in COVID-19. As handled by the study authors: Reference gene primer amplification gave estimated nucleated cell counts. Profiling relied on immunoSEQ multiplex PCR, and the TCRdb table lists in-frame clones only, not all of them. V and J calls and clone size are copied from that table; D and trimming were computed from the DNA. The profile shows roughly 100,000 clones, about 77% of them singletons.

This receptor was obtained from a woman aged 80 or over with acute or convalescent COVID-19. The V gene is TRBV7-8, the J gene TRBJ2-5; D is possibly TRBD1 (5 bases). Sequenced sample: peripheral blood. CDR3 region: CASSANRRSKETQYF. The CDR3 region has the DNA TGTGCCAGCAGCGCAAACAGGCGTTCCAAAGAGACCCAGTACTTC.